This T cell receptor (beta chain) was recorded in a study of identical twins. TCRdb independently ran MiXCR on the 5' RACE reads; one entry per CDR3 protein. This sample has roughly 540,000 distinct CDR3 sequences, with around 20% found just once. The CDR3 spans 13 residues. Germline V lookup: CDR1 WSHSY, CDR2 SAAADI. Trimming left V 5 bases short and J 7 bases short, with 14 bases between. These data are also associated with another study on T cells expressing NK-cell markers. Per that study: Researchers got TCR beta repertoires out of sorted CD3+CD56+NKG2C+, CD3+CD56+NKG2C- and CD3+CD56-NKG2C+ T cells. More than 5 donors had dominant NKG2C+ clonotypes that comprised about 1.0-7.0% of their CD8+ T cells.

This chain joins TRBV10-2 and TRBJ1-2; D gene unclear. The receptor comes from a woman aged 18-29 years in good health. The sequenced sample consisted of CD4+ T cells sorted from blood. CDR3 bases: TGCGCCAGCAGTAACCCAAGCACTGGTGGCTACACCTTC. Translated, it gives CASSNPSTGGYTF.